This T cell receptor (beta chain) appears in the sequencing data of a study of CD8 T cells in Susac syndrome. The CDR3 is 15 residues long. The germline V gene encodes CDR1 MDHEN and CDR2 SYDVKM. Trimming shortened V by 2 bases and J by 7 bases, and 17 bases separated the two germline ends. Study-level points and caveats: As the study acknowledged, the number of individuals who were part of its TCR sequencing and HLA analysis was relatively small.

The RNA, about 0.45 to 1 ug, was put through reverse transcription using random hexamers. TCRdb re-analysed the immunoSEQ multiplex PCR reads in MiXCR, keeping a single row per CDR3 protein. Here the sample spans around 130,000 distinct CDR3 sequences, roughly 80% being singletons. To note about this clonotype: The antigen remains undetermined.

V usage is TRBV28 and J usage is TRBJ1-1; D unresolved. Sequencing was performed on CD8+ T cells from PBMCs. This sequence was found in a human donor with multiple sclerosis. As DNA, the CDR3 is TGTGCCAGCAGTTTAGGTGGAGGGTCATCTTATGAAGCTTTCTTT. Residues: CASSLGGGSSYEAFF.